Reported below is one T cell receptor (beta chain). For the unsorted libraries, 2 million PBMCs stored at -80 C served as input. TCRdb passed the 5' RACE reads through MiXCR, listing each CDR3 protein once. The repertoire has roughly 60,000 distinct CDR3 sequences, about an eighth of them found once; the top ten carry approximately 1.8%. The data belong to a study of neurological immune-mediated disorders. The CDR3 consists of 15 residues. Trimming at V came to 8 bases and at J to 2 bases, leaving 12 bases not matched to a gene. Germline CDR1 reads MNHEY; CDR2 reads SVGAGI. This TCR was sampled from a man in his 60s in good health. The sample consisted of PBMCs. This rearrangement joins TRBV6-5 to TRBJ2-7, with TRBD1 identical over 7 bases. The CDR3 reads CASGELQGLAYEQYF. The CDR3 region has the DNA TGTGCCAGCGGTGAGCTACAGGGGCTAGCCTACGAGCAGTACTTC.